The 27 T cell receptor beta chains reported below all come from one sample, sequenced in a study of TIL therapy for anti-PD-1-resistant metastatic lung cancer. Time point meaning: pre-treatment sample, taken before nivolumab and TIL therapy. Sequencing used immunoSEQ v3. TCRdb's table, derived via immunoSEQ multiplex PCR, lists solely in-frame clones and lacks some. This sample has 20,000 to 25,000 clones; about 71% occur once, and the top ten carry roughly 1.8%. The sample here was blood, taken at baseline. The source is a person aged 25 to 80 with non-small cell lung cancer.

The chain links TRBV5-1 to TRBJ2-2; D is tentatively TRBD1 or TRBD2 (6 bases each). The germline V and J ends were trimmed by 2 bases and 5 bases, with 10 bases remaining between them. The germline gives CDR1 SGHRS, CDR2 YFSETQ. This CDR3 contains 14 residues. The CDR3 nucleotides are TGCGCCAGCAGCTTCGGGGGCTGGACCGGGGAGCTGTTTTTT. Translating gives CASSFGGWTGELFF.

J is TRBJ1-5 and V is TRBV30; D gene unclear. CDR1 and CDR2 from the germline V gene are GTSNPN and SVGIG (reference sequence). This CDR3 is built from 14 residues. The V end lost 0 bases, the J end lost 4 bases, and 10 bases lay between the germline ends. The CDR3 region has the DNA TGTGCCTGGAGTGTAAAGGGAGGGAATCAGCCCCAGCATTTT. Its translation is CAWSVKGGNQPQHF.

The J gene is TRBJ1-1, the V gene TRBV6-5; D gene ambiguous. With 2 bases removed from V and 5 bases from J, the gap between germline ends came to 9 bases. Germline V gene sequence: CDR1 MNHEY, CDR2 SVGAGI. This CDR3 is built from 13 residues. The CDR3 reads CASSYAGKTEAFF. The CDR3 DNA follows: TGTGCCAGCAGTTACGCGGGTAAGACTGAAGCTTTCTTT.

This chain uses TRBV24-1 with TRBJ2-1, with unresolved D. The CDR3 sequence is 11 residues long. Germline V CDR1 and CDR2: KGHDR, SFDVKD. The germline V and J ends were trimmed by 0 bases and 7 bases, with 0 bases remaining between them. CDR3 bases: TGTGCCACCAGTGATTTGAATGAGCAGTTCTTC. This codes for CATSDLNEQFF.

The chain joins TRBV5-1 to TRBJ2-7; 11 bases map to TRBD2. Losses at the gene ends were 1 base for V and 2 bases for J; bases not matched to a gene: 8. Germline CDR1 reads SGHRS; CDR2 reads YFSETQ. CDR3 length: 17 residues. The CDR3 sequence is CASSLTLAGDFTYEQYF. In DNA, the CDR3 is TGCGCCAGCAGCTTGACACTAGCGGGAGACTTTACCTACGAGCAGTACTTC.

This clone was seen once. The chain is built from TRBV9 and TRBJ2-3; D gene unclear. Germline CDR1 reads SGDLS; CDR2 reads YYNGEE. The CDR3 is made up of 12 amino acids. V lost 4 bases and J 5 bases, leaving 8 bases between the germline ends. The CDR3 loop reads CASSYQRDTQYF. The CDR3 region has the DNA TGTGCCAGCAGCTACCAAAGAGATACGCAGTATTTT. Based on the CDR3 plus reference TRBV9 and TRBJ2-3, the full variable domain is DSGVTQTPKHLITATGQRVTLRCSPRSGDLSVYWYQQSLDQGLQFLIQYYNGEERAKGNILERFSAQQFPDLHSELNLSSLELGDSALYFCASSYQRDTQYFGPGTRLTVL.

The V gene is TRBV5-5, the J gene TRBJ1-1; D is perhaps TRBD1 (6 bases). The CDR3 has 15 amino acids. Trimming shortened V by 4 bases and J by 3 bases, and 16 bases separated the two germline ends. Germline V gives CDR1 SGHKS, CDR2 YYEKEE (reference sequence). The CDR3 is CASSHDRQTYTEAFF. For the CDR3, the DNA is TGTGCCAGCAGCCACGACAGGCAGACGTACACTGAAGCTTTCTTT.

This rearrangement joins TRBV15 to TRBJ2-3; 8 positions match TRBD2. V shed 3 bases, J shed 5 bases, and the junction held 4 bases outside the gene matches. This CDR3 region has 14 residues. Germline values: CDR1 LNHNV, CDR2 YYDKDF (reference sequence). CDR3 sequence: CATSSGGAIDTQYF. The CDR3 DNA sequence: TGTGCCACCAGCAGCGGGGGGGCGATAGATACGCAGTATTTT.

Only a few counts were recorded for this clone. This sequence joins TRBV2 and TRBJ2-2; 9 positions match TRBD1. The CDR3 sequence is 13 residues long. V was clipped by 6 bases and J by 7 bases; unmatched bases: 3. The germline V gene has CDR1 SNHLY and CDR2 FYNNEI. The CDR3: CASRQGAVGELFF. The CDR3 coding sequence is TGTGCCAGCAGACAGGGGGCTGTCGGGGAGCTGTTTTTT.

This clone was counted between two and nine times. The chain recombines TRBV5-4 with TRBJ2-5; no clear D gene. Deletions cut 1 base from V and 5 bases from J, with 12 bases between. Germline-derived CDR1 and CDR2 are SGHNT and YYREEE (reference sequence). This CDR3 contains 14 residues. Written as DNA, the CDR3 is TGTGCCAGCAGCTTGAACGGCTTAGGCGAGACCCAGTACTTC. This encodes CASSLNGLGETQYF.

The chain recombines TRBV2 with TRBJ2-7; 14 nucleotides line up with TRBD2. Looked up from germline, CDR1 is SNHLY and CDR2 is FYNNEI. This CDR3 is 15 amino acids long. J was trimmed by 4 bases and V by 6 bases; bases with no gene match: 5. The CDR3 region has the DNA TGTGCCAGCAGGGGAGGGACTAGCGGGAGATACGAGCAGTACTTC. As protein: CASRGGTSGRYEQYF.

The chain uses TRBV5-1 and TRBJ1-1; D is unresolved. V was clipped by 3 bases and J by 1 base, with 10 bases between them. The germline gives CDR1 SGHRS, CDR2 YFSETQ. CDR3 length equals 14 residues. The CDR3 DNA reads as TGCGCCAGCAGCTCGGGCGGCCCGAACACTGAAGCTTTCTTT. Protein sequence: CASSSGGPNTEAFF.

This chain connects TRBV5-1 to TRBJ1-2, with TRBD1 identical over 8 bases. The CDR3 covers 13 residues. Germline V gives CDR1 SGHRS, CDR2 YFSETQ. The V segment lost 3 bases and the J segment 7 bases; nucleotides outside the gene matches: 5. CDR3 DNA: TGCGCCAGCAGCTCACAGGGGGACGGTGGCTACACCTTC. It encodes CASSSQGDGGYTF.

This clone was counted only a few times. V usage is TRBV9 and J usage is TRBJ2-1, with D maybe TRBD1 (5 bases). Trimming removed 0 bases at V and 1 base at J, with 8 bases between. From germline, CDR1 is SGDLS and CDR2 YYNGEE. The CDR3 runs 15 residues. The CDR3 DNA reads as TGTGCCAGCAGCGTAGCAAGGGGTTCCTACAATGAGCAGTTCTTC. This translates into CASSVARGSYNEQFF.

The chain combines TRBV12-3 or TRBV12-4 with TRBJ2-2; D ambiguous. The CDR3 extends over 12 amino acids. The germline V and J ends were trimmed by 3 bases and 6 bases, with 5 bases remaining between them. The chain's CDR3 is CASSFFPGELFF. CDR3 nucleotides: TGTGCCAGCAGTTTTTTTCCCGGGGAGCTGTTTTTT.

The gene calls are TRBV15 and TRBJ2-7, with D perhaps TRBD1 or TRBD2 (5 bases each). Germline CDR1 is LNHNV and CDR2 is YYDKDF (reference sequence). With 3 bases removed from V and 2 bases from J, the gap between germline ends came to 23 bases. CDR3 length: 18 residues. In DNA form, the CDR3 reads TGTGCCACCAGCAGGGGGGTGGCGACTCCAGTATCCACCTACGAGCAGTACTTC. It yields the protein CATSRGVATPVSTYEQYF.

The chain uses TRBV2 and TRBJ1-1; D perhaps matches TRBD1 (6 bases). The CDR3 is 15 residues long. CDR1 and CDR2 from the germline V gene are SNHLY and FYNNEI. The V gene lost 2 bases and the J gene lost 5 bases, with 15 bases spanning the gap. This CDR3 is CASSEQGQVLTEAFF. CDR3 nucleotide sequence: TGTGCCAGCAGTGAACAGGGGCAGGTTTTGACTGAAGCTTTCTTT.

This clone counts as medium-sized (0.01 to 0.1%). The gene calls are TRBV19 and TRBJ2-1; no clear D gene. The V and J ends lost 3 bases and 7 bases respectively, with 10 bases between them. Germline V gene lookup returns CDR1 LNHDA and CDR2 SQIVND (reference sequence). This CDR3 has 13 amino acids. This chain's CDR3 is CASSISQWNEQFF. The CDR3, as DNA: TGTGCCAGTAGTATCAGTCAGTGGAATGAGCAGTTCTTC. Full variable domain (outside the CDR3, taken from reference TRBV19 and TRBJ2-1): DGGITQSPKYLFRKEGQNVTLSCEQNLNHDAMYWYRQDPGQGLRLIYYSQIVNDFQKGDIAEGYSVSREKKESFPLTVTSAQKNPTAFYLCASSISQWNEQFFGPGTRLTVL.

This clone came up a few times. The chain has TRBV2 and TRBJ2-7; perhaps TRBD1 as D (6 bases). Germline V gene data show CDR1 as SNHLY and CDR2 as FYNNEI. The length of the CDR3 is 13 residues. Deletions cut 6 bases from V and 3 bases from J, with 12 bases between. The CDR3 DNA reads TGTGCCAGCAGGAAAGACAGGTTCTACGAGCAGTACGTC. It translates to CASRKDRFYEQYV.

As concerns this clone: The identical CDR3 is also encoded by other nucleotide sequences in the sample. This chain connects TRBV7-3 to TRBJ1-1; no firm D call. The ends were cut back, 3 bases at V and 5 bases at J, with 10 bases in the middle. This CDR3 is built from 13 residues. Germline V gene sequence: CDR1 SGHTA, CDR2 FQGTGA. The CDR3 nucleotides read TGTGCCAGCAGCTTGCTTCGCGGGACTGAAGCTTTCTTT. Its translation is CASSLLRGTEAFF. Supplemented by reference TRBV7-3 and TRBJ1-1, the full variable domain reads GAGVSQTPSNKVTEKGKYVELRCDPISGHTALYWYRQSLGQGPEFLIYFQGTGAADDSGLPNDRFFAVRPEGSVSTLKIQRTERGDSAVYLCASSLLRGTEAFFGQGTRLTVV.

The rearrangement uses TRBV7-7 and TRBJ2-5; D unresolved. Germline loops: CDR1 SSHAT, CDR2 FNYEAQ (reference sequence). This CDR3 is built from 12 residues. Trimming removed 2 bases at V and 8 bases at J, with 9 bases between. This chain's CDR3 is CASSLLGNTQYF. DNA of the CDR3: TGTGCCAGCAGCTTATTGGGTAATACCCAGTACTTC.

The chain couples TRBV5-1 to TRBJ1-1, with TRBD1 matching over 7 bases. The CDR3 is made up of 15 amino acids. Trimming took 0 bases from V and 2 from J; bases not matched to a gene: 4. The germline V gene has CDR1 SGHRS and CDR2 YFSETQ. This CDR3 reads CASSLAGTANTEAFF. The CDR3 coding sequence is TGCGCCAGCAGCTTGGCCGGGACAGCAAACACTGAAGCTTTCTTT.

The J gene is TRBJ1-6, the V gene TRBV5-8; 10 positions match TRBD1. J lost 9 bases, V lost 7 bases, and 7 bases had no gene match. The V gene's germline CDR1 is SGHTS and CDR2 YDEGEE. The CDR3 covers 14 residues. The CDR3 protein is CASWSRDRGSPLHF. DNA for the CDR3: TGTGCCAGCTGGAGTAGGGACAGGGGTTCACCCCTCCACTTT. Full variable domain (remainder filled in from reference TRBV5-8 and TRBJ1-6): EAGVTQSPTHLIKTRGQQATLRCSPISGHTSVYWYQQALGLGLQFLLWYDEGEERNRGNFPPRFSGRQFPNYSSELNVNALELEDSALYLCASWSRDRGSPLHFGNGTRLTVT.

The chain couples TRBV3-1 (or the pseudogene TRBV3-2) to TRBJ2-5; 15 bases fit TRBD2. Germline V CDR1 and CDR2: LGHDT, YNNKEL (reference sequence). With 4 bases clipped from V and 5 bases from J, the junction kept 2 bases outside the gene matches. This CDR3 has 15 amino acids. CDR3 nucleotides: TGTGCCAGCAGCCTTGGACTAGCGGGGGGGGAGACCCAGTACTTC. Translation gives CASSLGLAGGETQYF.

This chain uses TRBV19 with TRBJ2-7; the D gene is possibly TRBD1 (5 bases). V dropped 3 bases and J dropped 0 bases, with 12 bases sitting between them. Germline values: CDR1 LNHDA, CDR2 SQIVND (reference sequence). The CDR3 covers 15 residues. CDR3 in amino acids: CASSMGPAISYEQYF. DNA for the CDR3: TGTGCCAGTAGTATGGGGCCAGCGATCTCCTACGAGCAGTACTTC.

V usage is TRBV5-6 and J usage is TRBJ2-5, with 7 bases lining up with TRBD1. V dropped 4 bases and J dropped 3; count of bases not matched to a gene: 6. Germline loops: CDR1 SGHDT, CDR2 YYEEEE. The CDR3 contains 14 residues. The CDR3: CASSTPTGEETQYF. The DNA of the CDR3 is TGTGCCAGCAGCACCCCCACAGGGGAAGAGACCCAGTACTTC.

The CDR3 sequence is CASSLGGWYEQFF. The CDR3 DNA is TGTGCCAGCAGCTTAGGGGGCTGGTATGAGCAGTTCTTC. The chain carries TRBV7-2 and TRBJ2-1, with TRBD1 as a possible D gene (5 bases). V shed 1 base and J shed 8 bases, with 9 bases lying between them. CDR1 and CDR2 from the germline V gene are SGHTA and FQGNSA. The CDR3 spans 13 residues.